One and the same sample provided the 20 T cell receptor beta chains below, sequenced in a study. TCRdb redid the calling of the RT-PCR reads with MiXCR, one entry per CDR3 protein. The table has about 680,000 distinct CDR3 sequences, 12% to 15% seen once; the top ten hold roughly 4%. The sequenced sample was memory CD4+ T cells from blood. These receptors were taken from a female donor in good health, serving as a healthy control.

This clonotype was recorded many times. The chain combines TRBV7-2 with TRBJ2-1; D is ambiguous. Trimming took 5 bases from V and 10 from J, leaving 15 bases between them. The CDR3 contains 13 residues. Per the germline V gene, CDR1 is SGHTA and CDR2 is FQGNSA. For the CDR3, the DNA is TGTGCCAGCAGCGCGCCTCAGTTGGGAGAGCAGTTCTTC. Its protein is CASSAPQLGEQFF.

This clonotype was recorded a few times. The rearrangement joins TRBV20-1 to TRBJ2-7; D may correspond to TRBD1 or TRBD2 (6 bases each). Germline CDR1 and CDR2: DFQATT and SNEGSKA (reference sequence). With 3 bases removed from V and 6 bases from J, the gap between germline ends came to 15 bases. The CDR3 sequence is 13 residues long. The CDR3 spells CSASTSGGGEQYF. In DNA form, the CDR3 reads TGCAGTGCTAGTACCTCCGGGGGCGGCGAGCAGTACTTC.

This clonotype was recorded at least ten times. As DNA, the CDR3 is TGTGCTAGTGGTTTGATCGAAGGGGCGCCTTCCTATAATTCACCCCTCCACTTT. Its translation: CASGLIEGAPSYNSPLHF. The chain has TRBV12-5 and TRBJ1-6; maybe TRBD1 (5 bases). Trimming took 2 bases from V and 1 from J, leaving 15 bases between them. The CDR3 contains 18 residues. CDR1 and CDR2 (germline): LGHNT, FRNRAP.

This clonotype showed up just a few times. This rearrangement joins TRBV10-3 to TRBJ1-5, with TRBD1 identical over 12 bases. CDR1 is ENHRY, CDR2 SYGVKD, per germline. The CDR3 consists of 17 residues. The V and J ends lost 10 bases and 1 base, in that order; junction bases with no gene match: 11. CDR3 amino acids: CANFGGQGAPSNQPQHF. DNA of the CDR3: TGTGCCAACTTCGGGGGACAGGGGGCTCCAAGCAATCAGCCCCAGCATTTT.

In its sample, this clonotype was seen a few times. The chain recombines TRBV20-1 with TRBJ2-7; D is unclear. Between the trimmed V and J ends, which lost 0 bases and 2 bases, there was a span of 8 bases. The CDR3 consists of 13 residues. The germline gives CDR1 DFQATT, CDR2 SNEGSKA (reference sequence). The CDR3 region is CSARDGTTYEQYF. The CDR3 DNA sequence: TGCAGTGCTAGAGACGGAACAACCTACGAGCAGTACTTC.

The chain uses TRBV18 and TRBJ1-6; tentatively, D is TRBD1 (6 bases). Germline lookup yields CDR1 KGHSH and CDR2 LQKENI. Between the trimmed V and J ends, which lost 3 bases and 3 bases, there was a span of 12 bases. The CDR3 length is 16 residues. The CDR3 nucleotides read TGTGCCAGCTCACCCCTGGGACACCTCTATAATTCACCCCTCCACTTT. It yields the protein CASSPLGHLYNSPLHF. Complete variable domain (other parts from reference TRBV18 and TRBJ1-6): NAGVMQNPRHLVRRRGQEARLRCSPMKGHSHVYWYRQLPEEGLKFMVYLQKENIIDESGMPKERFSAEFPKEGPSILRIQQVVRGDSAAYFCASSPLGHLYNSPLHFGNGTRLTVT.

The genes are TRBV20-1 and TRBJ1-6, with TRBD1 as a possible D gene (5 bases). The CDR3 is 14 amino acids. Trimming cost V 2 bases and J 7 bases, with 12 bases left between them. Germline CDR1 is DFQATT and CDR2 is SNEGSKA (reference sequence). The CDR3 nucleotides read TGCAGTGCTAGACAGGGTCCTGGGAATTCACCCCTCCACTTT. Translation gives CSARQGPGNSPLHF.

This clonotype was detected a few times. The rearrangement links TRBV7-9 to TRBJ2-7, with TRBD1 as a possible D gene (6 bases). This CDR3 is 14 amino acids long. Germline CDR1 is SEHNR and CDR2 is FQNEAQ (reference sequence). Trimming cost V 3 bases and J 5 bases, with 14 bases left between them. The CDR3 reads CASSFDRTLDEQYF. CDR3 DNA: TGTGCCAGCAGCTTTGACAGGACCCTCGACGAGCAGTACTTC.

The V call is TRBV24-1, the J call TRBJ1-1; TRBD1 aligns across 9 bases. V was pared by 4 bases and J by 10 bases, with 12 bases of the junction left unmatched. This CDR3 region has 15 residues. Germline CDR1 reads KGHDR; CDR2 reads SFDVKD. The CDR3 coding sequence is TGTGCCACCAGTGAGTCGACAGGGGGTAATGCTGGAGCTTTCTTT. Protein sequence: CATSESTGGNAGAFF.

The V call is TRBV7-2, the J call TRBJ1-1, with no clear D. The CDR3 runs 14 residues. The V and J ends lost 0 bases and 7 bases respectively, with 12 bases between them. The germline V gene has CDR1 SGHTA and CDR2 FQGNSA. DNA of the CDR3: TGTGCCAGCAGCTTAGCGCGGGAAACTCATGAAGCTTTCTTT. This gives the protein CASSLARETHEAFF. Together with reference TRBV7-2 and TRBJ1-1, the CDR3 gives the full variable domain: GAGVSQSPSNKVTEKGKDVELRCDPISGHTALYWYRQSLGQGLEFLIYFQGNSAPDKSGLPSDRFSAERTGGSVSTLTIQRTQQEDSAVYLCASSLARETHEAFFGQGTRLTVV.

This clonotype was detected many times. The CDR3 coding sequence is TGCAGTGCTAACAGACAGCACTACGAGCAGTACTTC. Encoded protein: CSANRQHYEQYF. The chain carries TRBV20-1 and TRBJ2-7, with D perhaps TRBD1 (5 bases). The V gene lost 4 bases and the J gene lost 3 bases, with 10 bases spanning the gap. CDR1 is DFQATT and CDR2 is SNEGSKA in the germline V gene (reference sequence). CDR3 size: 12 residues.

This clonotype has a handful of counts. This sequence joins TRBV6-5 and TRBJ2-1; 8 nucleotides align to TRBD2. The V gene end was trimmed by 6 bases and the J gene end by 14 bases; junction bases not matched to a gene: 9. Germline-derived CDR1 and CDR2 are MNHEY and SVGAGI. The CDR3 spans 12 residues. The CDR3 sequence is CASSSPSGGEFF. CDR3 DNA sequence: TGTGCCAGCAGCTCCCCGTCGGGAGGGGAGTTCTTC.

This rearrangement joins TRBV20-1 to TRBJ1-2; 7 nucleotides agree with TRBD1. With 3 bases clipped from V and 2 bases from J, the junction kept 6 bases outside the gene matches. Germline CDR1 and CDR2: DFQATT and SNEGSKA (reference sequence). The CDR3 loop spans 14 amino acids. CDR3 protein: CSARETGTNYGYTF. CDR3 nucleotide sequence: TGCAGTGCTAGGGAGACAGGGACAAACTATGGCTACACCTTC.

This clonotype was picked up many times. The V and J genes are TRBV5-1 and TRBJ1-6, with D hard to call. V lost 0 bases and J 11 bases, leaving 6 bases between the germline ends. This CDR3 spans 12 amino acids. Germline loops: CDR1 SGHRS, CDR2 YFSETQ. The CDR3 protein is CASSLGSAPLHF. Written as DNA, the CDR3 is TGCGCCAGCAGCTTGGGTAGCGCACCCCTCCACTTT.

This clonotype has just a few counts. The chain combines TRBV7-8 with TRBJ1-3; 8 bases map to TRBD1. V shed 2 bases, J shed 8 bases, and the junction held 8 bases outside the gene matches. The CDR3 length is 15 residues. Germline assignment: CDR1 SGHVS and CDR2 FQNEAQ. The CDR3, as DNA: TGTGCCAGCAGCTTATATGGGACAGGCGGGGACACCATATATTTT. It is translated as CASSLYGTGGDTIYF.

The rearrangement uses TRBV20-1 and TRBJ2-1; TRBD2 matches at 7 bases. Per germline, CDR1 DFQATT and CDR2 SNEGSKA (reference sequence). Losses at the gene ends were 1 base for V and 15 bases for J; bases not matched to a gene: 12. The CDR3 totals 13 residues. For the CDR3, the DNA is TGCAGTGCTAGAGCGGACGGGGGGACCGAAAGGTTCTTC. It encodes CSARADGGTERFF.

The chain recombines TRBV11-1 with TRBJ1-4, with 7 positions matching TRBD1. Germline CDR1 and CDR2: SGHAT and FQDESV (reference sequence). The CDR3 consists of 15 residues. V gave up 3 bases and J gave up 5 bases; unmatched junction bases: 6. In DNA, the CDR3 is TGTGCCAGCAGCTTGGGGACAGCGGGGAATGAAAAACTGTTTTTT. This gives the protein CASSLGTAGNEKLFF.

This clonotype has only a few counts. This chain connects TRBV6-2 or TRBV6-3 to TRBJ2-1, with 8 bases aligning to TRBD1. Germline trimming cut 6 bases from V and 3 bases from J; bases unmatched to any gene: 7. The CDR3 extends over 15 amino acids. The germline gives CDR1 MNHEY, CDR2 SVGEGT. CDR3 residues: CASSIGQGVYNEQFF. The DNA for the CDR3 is TGTGCCAGCAGCATCGGACAGGGTGTCTACAATGAGCAGTTCTTC.

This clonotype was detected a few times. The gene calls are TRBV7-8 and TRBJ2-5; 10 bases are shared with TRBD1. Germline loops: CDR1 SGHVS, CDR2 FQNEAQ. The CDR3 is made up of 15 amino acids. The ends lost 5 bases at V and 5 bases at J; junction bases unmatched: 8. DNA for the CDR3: TGTGCCAGCAGCCGACGACAGGGGGCGCTTGAGACCCAGTACTTC. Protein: CASSRRQGALETQYF.

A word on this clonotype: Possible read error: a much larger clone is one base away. The CDR3 loop reads CSVAFYNEQYF. CDR3 bases: TGCAGCGTTGCCTTCTACAATGAGCAGTACTTC. The genes are TRBV29-1 and TRBJ2-7, with D hard to call. V was clipped by 4 bases and J by 7 bases, with 11 bases between them. Germline V gives CDR1 SQVTM, CDR2 ANQGSEA. The CDR3 loop spans 11 amino acids.